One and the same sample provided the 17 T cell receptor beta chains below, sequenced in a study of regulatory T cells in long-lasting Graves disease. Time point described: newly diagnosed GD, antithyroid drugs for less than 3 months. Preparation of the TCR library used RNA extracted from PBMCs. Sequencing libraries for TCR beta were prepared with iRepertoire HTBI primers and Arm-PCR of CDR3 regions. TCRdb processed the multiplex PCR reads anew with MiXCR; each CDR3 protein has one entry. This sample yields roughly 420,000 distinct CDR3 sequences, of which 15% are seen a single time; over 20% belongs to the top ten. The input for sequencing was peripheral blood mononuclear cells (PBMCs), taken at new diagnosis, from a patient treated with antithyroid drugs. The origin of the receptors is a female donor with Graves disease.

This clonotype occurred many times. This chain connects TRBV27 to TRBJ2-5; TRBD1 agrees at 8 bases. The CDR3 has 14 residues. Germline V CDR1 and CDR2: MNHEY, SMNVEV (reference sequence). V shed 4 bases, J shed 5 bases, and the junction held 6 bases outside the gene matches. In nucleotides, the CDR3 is TGTGCCAGCAGTTCGGACAGGGCAGAGGAGACCCAGTACTTC. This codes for CASSSDRAEETQYF.

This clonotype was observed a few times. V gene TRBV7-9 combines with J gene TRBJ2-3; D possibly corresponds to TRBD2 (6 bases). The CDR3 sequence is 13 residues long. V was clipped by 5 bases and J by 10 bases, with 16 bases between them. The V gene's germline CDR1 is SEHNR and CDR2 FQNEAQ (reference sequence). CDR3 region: CASSHGTPLAQYF. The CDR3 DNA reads TGTGCCAGCAGCCATGGGACTCCTCTCGCGCAGTATTTT.

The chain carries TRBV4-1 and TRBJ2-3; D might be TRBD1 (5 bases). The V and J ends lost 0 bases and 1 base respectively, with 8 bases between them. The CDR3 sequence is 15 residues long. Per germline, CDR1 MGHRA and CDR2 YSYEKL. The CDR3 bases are TGCGCCAGCAGCCAAGACAGGGTCGGCACAGATACGCAGTATTTT. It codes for CASSQDRVGTDTQYF.

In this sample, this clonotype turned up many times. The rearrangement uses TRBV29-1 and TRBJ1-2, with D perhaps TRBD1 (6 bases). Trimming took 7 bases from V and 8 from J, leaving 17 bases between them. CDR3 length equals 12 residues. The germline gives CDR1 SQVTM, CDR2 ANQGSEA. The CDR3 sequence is CSDGDGGNGYTF. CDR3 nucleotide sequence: TGCAGCGACGGAGATGGGGGCAACGGCTACACCTTC.

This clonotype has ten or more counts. CDR3: CSAKTSGKAEQFF. CDR3 nucleotides: TGCAGTGCTAAGACTAGCGGGAAGGCTGAGCAGTTCTTC. V is TRBV20-1 and J is TRBJ2-1; 11 nucleotides align to TRBD2. The V gene's germline CDR1 is DFQATT and CDR2 SNEGSKA (reference sequence). The CDR3 is 13 residues long. V was clipped by 4 bases and J by 9 bases; unmatched bases: 5.

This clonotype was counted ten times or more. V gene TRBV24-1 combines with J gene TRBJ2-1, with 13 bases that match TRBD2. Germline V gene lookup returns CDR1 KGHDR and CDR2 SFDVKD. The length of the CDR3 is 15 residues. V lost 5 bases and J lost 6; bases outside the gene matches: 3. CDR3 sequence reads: CATSVRTSGSNEQFF. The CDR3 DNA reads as TGTGCCACCAGTGTGCGGACTAGCGGGAGCAATGAGCAGTTCTTC.

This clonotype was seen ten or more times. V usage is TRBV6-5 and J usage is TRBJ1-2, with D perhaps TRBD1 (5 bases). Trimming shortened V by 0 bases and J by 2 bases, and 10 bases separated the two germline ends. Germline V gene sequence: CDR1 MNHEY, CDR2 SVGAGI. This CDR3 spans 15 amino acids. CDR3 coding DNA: TGTGCCAGCAGTTACTCGAATCAGGGAAACTATGGCTACACCTTC. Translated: CASSYSNQGNYGYTF.

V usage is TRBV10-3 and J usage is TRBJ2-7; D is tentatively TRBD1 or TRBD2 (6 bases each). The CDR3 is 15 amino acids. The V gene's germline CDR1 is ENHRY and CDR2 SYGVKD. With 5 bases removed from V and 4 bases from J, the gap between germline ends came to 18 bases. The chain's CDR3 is CAISKAGQGWYEQYF. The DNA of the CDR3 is TGTGCCATCAGTAAGGCGGGGCAGGGGTGGTACGAGCAGTACTTC.

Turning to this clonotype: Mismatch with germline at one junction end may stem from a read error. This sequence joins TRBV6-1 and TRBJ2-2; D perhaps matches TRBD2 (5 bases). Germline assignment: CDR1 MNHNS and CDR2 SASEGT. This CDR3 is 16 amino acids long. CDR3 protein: CASKKTHSENTGELLF. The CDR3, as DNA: TGTGCCAGCAAAAAAACCCACTCGGAAAACACCGGGGAGCTGCTTTTT.

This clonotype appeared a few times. The CDR3 bases are TGTGCCAGCAGACCACTAGCGGGAGGGCCCGGGGAGCTGTTTTTT. Its protein is CASRPLAGGPGELFF. The rearrangement links TRBV12-3 or TRBV12-4 to TRBJ2-2, with TRBD2 identical over 13 bases. The CDR3 loop spans 15 amino acids. V lost 6 bases and J lost 6; bases outside the gene matches: 4.

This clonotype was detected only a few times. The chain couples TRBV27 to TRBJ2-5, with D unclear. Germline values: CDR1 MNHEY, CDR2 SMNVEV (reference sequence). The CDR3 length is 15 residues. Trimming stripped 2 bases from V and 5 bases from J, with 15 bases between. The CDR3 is CASSLIRQAFETQYF. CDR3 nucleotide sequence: TGTGCCAGCAGTTTAATCCGGCAGGCTTTTGAGACCCAGTACTTC.

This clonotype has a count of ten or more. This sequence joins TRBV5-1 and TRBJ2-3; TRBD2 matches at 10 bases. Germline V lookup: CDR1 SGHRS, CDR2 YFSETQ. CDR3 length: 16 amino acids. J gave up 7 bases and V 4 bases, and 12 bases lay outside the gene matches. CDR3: CASSRRSLAGENTQYF. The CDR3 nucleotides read TGCGCCAGCAGCCGCCGCAGTCTAGCGGGGGAAAATACGCAGTATTTT.

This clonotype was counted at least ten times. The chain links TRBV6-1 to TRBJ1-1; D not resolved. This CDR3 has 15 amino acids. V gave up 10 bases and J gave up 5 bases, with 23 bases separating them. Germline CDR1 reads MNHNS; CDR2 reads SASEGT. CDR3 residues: CATGRGFQGGTEAFF. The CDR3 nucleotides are TGTGCCACAGGTCGGGGTTTCCAAGGAGGGACTGAAGCTTTCTTT.

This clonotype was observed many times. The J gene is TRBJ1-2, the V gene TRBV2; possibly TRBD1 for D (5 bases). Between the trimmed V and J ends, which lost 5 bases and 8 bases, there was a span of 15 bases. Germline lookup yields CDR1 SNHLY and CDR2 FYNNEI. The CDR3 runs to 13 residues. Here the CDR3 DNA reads TGTGCCAGCAGTAACGACAGATCGTTAGGCTACACCTTC. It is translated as CASSNDRSLGYTF.

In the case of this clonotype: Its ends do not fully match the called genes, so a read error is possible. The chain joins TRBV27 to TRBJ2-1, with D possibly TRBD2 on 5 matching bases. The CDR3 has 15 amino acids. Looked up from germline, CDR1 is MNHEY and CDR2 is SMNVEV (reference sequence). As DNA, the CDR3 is TGTGCCACCAGTTCTATGGGAGAGGCCTACAATGAGCAGTTCTTC. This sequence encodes CATSSMGEAYNEQFF.

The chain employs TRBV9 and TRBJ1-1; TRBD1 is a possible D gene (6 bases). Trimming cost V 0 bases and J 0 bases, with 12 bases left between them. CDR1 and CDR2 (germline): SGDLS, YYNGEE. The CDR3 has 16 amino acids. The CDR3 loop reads CASSVVLTGVNTEAFF. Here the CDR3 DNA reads TGTGCCAGCAGCGTAGTTTTGACAGGAGTGAACACTGAAGCTTTCTTT.

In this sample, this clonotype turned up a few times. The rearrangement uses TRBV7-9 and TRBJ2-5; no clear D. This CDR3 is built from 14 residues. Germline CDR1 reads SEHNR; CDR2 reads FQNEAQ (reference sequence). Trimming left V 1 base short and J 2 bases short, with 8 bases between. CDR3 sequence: CASSLVTRQETQYF. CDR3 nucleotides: TGTGCCAGCAGCTTAGTAACCAGGCAAGAGACCCAGTACTTC. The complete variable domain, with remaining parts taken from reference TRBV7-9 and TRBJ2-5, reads DTGVSQNPRHKITKRGQNVTFRCDPISEHNRLYWYRQTLGQGPEFLTYFQNEAQLEKSRLLSDRFSAERPKGSFSTLEIQRTEQGDSAMYLCASSLVTRQETQYFGPGTRLLVL.